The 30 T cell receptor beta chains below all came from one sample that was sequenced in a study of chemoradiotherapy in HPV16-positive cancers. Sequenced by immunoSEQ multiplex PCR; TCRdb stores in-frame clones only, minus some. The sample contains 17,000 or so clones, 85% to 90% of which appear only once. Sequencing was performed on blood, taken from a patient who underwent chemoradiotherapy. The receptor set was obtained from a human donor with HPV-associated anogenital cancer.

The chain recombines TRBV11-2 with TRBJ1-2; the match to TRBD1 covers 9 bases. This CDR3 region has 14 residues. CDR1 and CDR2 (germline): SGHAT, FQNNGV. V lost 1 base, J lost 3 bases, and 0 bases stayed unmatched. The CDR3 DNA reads TGTGCCAGCAGCTTAGGACAGGGGGACTATGGCTACACCTTC. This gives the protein CASSLGQGDYGYTF.

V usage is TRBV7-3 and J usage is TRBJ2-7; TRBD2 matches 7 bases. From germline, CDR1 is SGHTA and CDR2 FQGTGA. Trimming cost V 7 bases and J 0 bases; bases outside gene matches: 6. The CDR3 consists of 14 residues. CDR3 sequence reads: CASKASGDSYEQYF. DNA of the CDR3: TGTGCCAGCAAGGCCAGCGGGGACTCCTACGAGCAGTACTTC. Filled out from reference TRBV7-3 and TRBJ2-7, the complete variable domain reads GAGVSQTPSNKVTEKGKYVELRCDPISGHTALYWYRQSLGQGPEFLIYFQGTGAADDSGLPNDRFFAVRPEGSVSTLKIQRTERGDSAVYLCASKASGDSYEQYFGPGTRLTVT.

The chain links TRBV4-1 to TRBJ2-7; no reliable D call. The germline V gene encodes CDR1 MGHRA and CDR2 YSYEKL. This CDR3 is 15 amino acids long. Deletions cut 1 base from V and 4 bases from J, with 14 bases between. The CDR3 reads CASSQGGDPLYEQYF. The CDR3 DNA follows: TGCGCCAGCAGCCAAGGCGGCGATCCCTTATACGAGCAGTACTTC.

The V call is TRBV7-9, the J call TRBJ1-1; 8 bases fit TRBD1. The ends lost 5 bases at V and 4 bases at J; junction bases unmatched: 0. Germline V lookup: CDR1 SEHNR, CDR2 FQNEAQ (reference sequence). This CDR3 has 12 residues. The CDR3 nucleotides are TGTGCCAGCAGCGGACAGGGCACTGAAGCTTTCTTT. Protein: CASSGQGTEAFF.

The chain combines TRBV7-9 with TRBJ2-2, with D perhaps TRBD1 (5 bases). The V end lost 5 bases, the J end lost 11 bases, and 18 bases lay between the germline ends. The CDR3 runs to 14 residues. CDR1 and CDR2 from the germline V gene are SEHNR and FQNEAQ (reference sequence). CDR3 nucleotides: TGTGCCAGCAGCCCAAGAAACACAGGCGGCGAGCTGTTTTTT. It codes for CASSPRNTGGELFF. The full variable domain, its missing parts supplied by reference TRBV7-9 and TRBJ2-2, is DTGVSQNPRHKITKRGQNVTFRCDPISEHNRLYWYRQTLGQGPEFLTYFQNEAQLEKSRLLSDRFSAERPKGSFSTLEIQRTEQGDSAMYLCASSPRNTGGELFFGEGSRLTVL.

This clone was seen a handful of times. The CDR3 nucleotides are TGTGCCACCAGCAGAGATAGGGCGGAGGGAGGGACCCAGTACTTC. Translation gives CATSRDRAEGGTQYF. The chain joins TRBV15 to TRBJ2-5; perhaps TRBD2 as D (6 bases). The germline V and J ends were trimmed by 0 bases and 7 bases, with 15 bases remaining between them. CDR1 LNHNV and CDR2 YYDKDF come from the germline V gene (reference sequence). CDR3 length equals 15 residues.

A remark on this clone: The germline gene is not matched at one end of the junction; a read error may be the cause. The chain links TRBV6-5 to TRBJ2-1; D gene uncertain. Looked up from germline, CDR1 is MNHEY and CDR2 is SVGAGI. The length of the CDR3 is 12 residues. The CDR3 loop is CASSANGNEQLF. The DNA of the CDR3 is TGTGCCAGCAGCGCAAATGGTAATGAGCAGCTCTTC.

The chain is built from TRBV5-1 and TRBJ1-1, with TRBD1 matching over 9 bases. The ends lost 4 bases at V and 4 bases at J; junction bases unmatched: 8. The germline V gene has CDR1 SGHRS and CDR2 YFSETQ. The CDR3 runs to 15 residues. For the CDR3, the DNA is TGCGCCAGCAGCCAGAGGACAGGGGACACCACTGAAGCTTTCTTT. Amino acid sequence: CASSQRTGDTTEAFF.

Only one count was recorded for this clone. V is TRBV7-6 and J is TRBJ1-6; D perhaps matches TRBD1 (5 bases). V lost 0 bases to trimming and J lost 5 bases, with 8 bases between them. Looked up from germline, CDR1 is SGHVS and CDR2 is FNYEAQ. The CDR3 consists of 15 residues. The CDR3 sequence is CASSLAGTNNSPLHF. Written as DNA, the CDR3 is TGTGCCAGCAGCTTAGCCGGGACTAATAATTCACCCCTCCACTTT.

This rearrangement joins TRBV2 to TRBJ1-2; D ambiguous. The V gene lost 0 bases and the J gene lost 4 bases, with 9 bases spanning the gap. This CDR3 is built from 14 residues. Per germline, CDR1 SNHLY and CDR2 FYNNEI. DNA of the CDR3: TGTGCCAGCAGTGAAGCAAGCGGCCTCTATGGCTACACCTTC. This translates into CASSEASGLYGYTF. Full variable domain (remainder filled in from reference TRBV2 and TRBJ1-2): EPEVTQTPSHQVTQMGQEVILRCVPISNHLYFYWYRQILGQKVEFLVSFYNNEISEKSEIFDDQFSVERPDGSNFTLKIRSTKLEDSAMYFCASSEASGLYGYTFGSGTRLTVV.

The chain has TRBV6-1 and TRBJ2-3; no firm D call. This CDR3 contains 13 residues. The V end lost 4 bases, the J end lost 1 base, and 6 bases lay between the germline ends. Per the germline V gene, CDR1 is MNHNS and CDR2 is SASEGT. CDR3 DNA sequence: TGTGCCAGCAGTGCCCCAGGCACAGATACGCAGTATTTT. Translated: CASSAPGTDTQYF.

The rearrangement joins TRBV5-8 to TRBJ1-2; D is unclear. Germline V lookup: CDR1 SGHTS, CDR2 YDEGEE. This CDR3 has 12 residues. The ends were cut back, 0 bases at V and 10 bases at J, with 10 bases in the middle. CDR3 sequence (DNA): TGTGCCAGCAGCTTGGGGCAAGACCTCTACACCTTC. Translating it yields CASSLGQDLYTF.

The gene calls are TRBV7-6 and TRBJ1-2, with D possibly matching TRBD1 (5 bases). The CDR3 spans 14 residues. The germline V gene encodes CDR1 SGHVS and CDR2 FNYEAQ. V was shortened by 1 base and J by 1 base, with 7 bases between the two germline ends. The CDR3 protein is CASSLDGGNYGYTF. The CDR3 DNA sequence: TGTGCCAGCAGCTTAGATGGGGGTAACTATGGCTACACCTTC.

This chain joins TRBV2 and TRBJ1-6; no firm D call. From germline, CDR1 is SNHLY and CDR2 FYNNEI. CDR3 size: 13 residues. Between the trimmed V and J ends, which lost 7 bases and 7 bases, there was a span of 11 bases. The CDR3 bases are TGTGCCAGCACAGCGGGTCTGAATTCACCCCTCCACTTT. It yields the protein CASTAGLNSPLHF.

CDR3 residues: CASTRRGAPYEQYF. The CDR3 nucleotides read TGTGCCAGCACCCGTCGGGGGGCCCCCTACGAGCAGTACTTC. This chain joins TRBV6-5 and TRBJ2-7, with a possible D match to TRBD2 (7 bases). The V end lost 7 bases, the J end lost 2 bases, and 15 bases lay between the germline ends. The CDR3 sequence is 14 residues long. CDR1 and CDR2 (germline): MNHEY, SVGAGI.

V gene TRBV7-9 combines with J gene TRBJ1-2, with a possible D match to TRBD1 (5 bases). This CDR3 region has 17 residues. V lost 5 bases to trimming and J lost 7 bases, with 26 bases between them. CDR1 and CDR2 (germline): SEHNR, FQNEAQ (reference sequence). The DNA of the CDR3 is TGTGCCAGCAGCCTAGGCAGAGAACAGGATGGAATAGTTGGCTACACCTTC. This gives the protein CASSLGREQDGIVGYTF.

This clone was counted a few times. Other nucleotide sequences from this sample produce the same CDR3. CDR3 nucleotides: TGTGCCAGCAGTGAAGCAACTGGTTGGACTGAAGCTTTCTTT. This translates into CASSEATGWTEAFF. The V and J genes are TRBV6-1 and TRBJ1-1; unclear D gene. Trimming shortened V by 0 bases and J by 5 bases, and 10 bases separated the two germline ends. CDR1 is MNHNS, CDR2 SASEGT, per germline. The length of the CDR3 is 14 residues.

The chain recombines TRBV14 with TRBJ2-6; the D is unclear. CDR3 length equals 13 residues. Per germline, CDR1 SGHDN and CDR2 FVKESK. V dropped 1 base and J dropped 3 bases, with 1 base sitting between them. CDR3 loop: CASSQVGANVLTF. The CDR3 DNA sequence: TGTGCCAGCAGCCAAGTTGGGGCCAACGTCCTGACTTTC.

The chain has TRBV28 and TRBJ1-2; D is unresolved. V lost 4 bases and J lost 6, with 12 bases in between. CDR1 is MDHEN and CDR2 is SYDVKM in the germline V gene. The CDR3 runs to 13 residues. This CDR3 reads CASSSPPQNGYTF. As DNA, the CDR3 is TGTGCCAGCAGTTCTCCCCCACAAAATGGCTACACCTTC.

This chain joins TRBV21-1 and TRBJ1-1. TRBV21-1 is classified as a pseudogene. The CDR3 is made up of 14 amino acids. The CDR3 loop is CASSKDPLSSEAFF. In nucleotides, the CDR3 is TGTGCCAGCAGCAAAGATCCACTGTCCTCTGAAGCTTTCTTT.

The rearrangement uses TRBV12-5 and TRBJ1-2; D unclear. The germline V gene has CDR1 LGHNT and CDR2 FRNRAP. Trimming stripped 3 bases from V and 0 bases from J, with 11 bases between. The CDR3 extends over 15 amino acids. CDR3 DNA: TGTGCTAGTGGTTTTGGGCAGGACGCTAACTATGGCTACACCTTC. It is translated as CASGFGQDANYGYTF.

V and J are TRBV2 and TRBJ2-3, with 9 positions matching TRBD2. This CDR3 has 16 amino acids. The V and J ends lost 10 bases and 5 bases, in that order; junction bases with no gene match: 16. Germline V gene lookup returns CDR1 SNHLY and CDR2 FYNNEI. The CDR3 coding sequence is TGTGCCATTCGCCCTAGCGGGACGAGCACGGTAGATACGCAGTATTTT. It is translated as CAIRPSGTSTVDTQYF.

The CDR3 reads CASSQEGGRIDNEQFF. In DNA, the CDR3 is TGTGCCAGCAGCCAAGAGGGCGGGAGGATCGACAATGAGCAGTTCTTC. V is TRBV4-2 and J is TRBJ2-1; 8 bases map to TRBD2. CDR1 and CDR2 (germline): LGHNA, YNFKEQ. The CDR3 totals 16 residues. The V segment lost 0 bases and the J segment 5 bases; nucleotides outside the gene matches: 6.

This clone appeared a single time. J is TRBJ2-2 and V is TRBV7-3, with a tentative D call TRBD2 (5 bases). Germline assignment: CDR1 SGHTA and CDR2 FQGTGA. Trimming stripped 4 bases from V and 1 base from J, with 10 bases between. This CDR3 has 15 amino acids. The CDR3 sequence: CASSSGSLNTGELFF. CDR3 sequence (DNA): TGTGCCAGCAGCTCGGGGTCCCTGAACACCGGGGAGCTGTTTTTT.

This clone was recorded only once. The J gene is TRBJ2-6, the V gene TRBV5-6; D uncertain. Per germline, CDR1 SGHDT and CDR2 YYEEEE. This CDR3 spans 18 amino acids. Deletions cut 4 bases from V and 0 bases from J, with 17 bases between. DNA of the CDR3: TGTGCCAGCAGCCCGCAAGGACGAACAATCTCTGGGGCCAACGTCCTGACTTTC. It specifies CASSPQGRTISGANVLTF. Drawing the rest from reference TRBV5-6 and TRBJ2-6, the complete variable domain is DAGVTQSPTHLIKTRGQQVTLRCSPKSGHDTVSWYQQALGQGPQFIFQYYEEEERQRGNFPDRFSGHQFPNYSSELNVNALLLGDSALYLCASSPQGRTISGANVLTFGAGSRLTVL.

The CDR3 loop reads CASSLYLRGSNEKLFF. CDR3 coding DNA: TGCGCCAGCAGCCTCTATCTAAGGGGATCTAATGAAAAACTGTTTTTT. This sequence joins TRBV4-1 and TRBJ1-4; weak D call: TRBD1 (5 bases). This CDR3 is 16 amino acids long. V lost 4 bases and J 3 bases, leaving 15 bases between the germline ends. The germline V gene encodes CDR1 MGHRA and CDR2 YSYEKL.

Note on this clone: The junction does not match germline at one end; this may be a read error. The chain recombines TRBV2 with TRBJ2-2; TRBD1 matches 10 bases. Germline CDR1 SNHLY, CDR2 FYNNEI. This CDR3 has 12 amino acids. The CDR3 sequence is CAGTGVNGELFF. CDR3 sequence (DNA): TGCGCAGGGACAGGGGTCAACGGGGAGCTGTTTTTT. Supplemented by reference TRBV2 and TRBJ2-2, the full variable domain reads EPEVTQTPSHQVTQMGQEVILRCVPISNHLYFYWYRQILGQKVEFLVSFYNNEISEKSEIFDDQFSVERPDGSNFTLKIRSTKLEDSAMYFCAGTGVNGELFFGEGSRLTVL.

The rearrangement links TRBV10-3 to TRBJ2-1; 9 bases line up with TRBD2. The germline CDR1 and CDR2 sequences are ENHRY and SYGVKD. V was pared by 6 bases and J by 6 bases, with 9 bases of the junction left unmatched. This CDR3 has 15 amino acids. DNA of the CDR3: TGTGCCATCAGAGAGCTAGCGGGAATCGGCAATGAGCAGTTCTTC. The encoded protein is CAIRELAGIGNEQFF.

The CDR3 DNA is TGTGCCAGCAGCCCGTCGGCCGGGGCCAACGTCCTGACTTTC. As protein: CASSPSAGANVLTF. The gene calls are TRBV7-9 and TRBJ2-6; D gene uncertain. Germline CDR1 and CDR2: SEHNR and FQNEAQ (reference sequence). This CDR3 is built from 14 residues. V was clipped by 5 bases and J by 4 bases, with 9 bases between them.

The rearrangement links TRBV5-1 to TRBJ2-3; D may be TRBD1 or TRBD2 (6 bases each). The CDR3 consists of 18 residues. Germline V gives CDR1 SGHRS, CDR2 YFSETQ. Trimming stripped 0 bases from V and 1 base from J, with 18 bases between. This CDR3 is CASSLAGVGGSGTDTQYF. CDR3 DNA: TGCGCCAGCAGCTTGGCCGGAGTAGGGGGGTCTGGCACAGATACGCAGTATTTT.